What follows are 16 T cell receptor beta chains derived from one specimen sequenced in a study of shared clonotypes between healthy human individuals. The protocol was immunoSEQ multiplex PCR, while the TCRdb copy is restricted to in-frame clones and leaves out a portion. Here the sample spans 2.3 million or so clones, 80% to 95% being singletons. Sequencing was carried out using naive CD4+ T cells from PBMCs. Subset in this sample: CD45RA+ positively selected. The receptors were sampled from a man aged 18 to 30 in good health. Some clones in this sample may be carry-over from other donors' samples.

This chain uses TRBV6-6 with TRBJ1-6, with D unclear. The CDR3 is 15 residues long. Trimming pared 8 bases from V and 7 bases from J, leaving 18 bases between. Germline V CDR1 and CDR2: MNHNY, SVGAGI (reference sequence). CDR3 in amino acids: CASGRSWGDNSPLHF. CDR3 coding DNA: TGTGCCAGCGGCCGGTCGTGGGGAGACAATTCACCCCTCCACTTT.

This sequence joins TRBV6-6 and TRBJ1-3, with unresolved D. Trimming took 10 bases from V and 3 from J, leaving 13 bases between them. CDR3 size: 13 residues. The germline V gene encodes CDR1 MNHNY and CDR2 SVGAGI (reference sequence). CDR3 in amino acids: CAMSRGRGNTIYF. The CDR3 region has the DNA TGTGCCATGTCACGGGGTCGTGGAAACACCATATATTTT.

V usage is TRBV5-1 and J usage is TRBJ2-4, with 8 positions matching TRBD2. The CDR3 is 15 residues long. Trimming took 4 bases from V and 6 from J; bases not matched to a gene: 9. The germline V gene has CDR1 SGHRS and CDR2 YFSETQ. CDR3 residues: CASSQSGSGGNIQYF. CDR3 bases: TGCGCCAGCAGCCAAAGCGGGAGTGGGGGAAACATTCAGTACTTC.

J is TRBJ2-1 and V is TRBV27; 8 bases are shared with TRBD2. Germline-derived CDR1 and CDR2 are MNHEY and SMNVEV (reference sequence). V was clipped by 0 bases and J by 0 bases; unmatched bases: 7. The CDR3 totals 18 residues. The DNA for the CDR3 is TGTGCCAGCAGTTTATCGATCCGACTAGCGAGCTCCTACAATGAGCAGTTCTTC. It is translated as CASSLSIRLASSYNEQFF.

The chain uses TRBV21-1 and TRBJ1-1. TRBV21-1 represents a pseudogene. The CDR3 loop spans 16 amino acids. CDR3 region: CASSKKRGSPGPEAFF. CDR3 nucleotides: TGTGCCAGCAGCAAAAAGAGAGGATCTCCCGGGCCCGAAGCTTTCTTT.

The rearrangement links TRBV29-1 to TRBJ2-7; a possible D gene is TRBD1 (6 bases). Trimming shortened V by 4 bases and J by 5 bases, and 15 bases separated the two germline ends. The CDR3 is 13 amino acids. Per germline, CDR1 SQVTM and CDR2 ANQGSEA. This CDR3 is CSVGAGVAHEQYF. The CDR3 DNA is TGCAGCGTTGGGGCAGGGGTGGCCCACGAGCAGTACTTC.

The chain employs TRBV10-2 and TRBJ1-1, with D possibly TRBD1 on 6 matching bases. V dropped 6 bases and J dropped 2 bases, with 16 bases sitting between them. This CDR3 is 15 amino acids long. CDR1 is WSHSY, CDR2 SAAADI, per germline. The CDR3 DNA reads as TGCGCCAGCAGCCCATCCTCAGGGGCCAACACTGAAGCTTTCTTT. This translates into CASSPSSGANTEAFF.

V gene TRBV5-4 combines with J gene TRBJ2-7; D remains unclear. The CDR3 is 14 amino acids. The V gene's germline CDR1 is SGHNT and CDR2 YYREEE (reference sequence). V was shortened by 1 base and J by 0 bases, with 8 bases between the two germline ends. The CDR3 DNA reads TGTGCCAGCAGCTTGTCACGGCACTCCTACGAGCAGTACTTC. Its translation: CASSLSRHSYEQYF. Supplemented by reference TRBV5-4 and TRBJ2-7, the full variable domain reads ETGVTQSPTHLIKTRGQQVTLRCSSQSGHNTVSWYQQALGQGPQFIFQYYREEENGRGNFPPRFSGLQFPNYSSELNVNALELDDSALYLCASSLSRHSYEQYFGPGTRLTVT.

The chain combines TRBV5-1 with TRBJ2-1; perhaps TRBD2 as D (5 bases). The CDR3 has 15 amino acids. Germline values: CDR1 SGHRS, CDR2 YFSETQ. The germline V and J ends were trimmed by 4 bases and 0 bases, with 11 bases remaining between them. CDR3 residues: CASSGLESSYNEQFF. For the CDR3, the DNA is TGCGCCAGCAGCGGACTTGAGAGCTCCTACAATGAGCAGTTCTTC. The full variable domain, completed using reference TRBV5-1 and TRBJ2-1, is KAGVTQTPRYLIKTRGQQVTLSCSPISGHRSVSWYQQTPGQGLQFLFEYFSETQRNKGNFPGRFSGRQFSNSRSEMNVSTLELGDSALYLCASSGLESSYNEQFFGPGTRLTVL.

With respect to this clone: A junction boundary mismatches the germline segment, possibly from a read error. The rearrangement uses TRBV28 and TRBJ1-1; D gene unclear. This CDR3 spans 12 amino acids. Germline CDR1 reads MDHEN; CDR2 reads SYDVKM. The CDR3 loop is CASSSRVPQDIF. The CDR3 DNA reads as TGTGCCAGCAGTTCCCGGGTTCCTCAAGATATCTTT.

The CDR3 coding sequence is TGTGCCAGCAGACCAGGGGGCGGGATTTCTGCGGCTTTCTTT. Its protein product is CASRPGGGISAAFF. The V call is TRBV6-5, the J call TRBJ1-1, with TRBD1 matching 8 bases. Unmatched junction bases numbered 14, after V lost 6 bases and J lost 11 bases. The CDR3 runs to 14 residues. Germline V lookup: CDR1 MNHEY, CDR2 SVGAGI.

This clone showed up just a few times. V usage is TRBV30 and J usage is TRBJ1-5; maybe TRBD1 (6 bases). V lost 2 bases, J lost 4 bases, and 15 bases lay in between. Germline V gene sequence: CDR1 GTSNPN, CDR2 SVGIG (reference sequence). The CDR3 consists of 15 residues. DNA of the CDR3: TGTGCCTGGAGTCCACAGGGAAGGAGTAATCAGCCCCAGCATTTT. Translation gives CAWSPQGRSNQPQHF.

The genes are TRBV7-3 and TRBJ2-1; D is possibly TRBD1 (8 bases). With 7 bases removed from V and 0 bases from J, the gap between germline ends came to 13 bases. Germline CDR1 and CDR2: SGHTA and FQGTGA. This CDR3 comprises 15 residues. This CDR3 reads CASKRDRSSYNEQFF. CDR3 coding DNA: TGTGCCAGCAAGCGGGACAGGAGCTCCTACAATGAGCAGTTCTTC. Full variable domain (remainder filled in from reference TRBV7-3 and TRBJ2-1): GAGVSQTPSNKVTEKGKYVELRCDPISGHTALYWYRQSLGQGPEFLIYFQGTGAADDSGLPNDRFFAVRPEGSVSTLKIQRTERGDSAVYLCASKRDRSSYNEQFFGPGTRLTVL.

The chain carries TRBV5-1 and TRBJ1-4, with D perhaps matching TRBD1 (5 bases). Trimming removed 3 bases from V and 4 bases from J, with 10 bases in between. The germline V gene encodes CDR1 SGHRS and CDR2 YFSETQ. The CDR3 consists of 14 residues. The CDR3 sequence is CASSSWQGNEKLFF. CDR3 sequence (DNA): TGCGCCAGCAGCTCGTGGCAGGGTAATGAAAAACTGTTTTTT.

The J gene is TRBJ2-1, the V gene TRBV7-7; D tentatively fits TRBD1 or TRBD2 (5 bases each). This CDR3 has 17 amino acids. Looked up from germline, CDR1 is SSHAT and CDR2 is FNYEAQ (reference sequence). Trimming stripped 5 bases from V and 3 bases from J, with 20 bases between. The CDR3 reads CASSPGSGQGDYNEQFF. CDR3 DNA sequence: TGTGCCAGCAGCCCCGGTTCCGGCCAGGGAGACTACAATGAGCAGTTCTTC. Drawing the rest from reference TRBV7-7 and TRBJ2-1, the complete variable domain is GAGVSQSPRYKVTKRGQDVTLRCDPISSHATLYWYQQALGQGPEFLTYFNYEAQPDKSGLPSDRFSAERPEGSISTLTIQRTEQRDSAMYRCASSPGSGQGDYNEQFFGPGTRLTVL.

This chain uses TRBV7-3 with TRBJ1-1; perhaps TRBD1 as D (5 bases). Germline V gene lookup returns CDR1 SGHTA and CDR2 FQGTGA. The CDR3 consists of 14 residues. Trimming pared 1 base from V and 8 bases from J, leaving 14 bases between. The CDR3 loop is CASSLNGRGGEAFF. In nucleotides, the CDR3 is TGTGCCAGCAGCTTAAATGGCCGTGGGGGAGAAGCTTTCTTT. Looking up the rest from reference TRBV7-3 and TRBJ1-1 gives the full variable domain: GAGVSQTPSNKVTEKGKYVELRCDPISGHTALYWYRQSLGQGPEFLIYFQGTGAADDSGLPNDRFFAVRPEGSVSTLKIQRTERGDSAVYLCASSLNGRGGEAFFGQGTRLTVV.